Listed here are 20 T cell receptor beta chains from one sample, sequenced in a study of T cell clonotyping in hematopoietic cell transplantation. TCRdb's table, derived via immunoSEQ multiplex PCR, lists solely in-frame clones and lacks some. The table shows 55,000 to 70,000 clones, with roughly 93% occurring only once. The sequencing sample was made of peripheral blood mononuclear cells. Every receptor here comes from a man aged 50-59 years in good health. Some clones in this sample may be carry-over from other donors' samples.

The chain joins TRBV4-1 to TRBJ1-5; possible D gene TRBD1, 5 bases. CDR1 MGHRA and CDR2 YSYEKL come from the germline V gene. This CDR3 is 15 amino acids long. Trimming removed 0 bases from V and 2 bases from J, with 8 bases in between. The CDR3 DNA reads TGCGCCAGCAGCCAAGATTGGGGGGGCAATCAGCCCCAGCATTTT. Its protein is CASSQDWGGNQPQHF.

This clone was observed once. The chain joins TRBV27 to TRBJ2-2; D tentatively fits TRBD1 or TRBD2 (5 bases each). CDR1 and CDR2 from the germline V gene are MNHEY and SMNVEV (reference sequence). The V end lost 6 bases, the J end lost 3 bases, and 20 bases lay between the germline ends. CDR3 length equals 17 residues. The CDR3 loop reads CASRSLIRDGYTGELFF. CDR3 nucleotides: TGTGCCAGCAGAAGCCTCATCCGGGACGGATACACCGGGGAGCTGTTTTTT.

The V and J genes are TRBV7-9 and TRBJ1-1; perhaps TRBD1 as D (5 bases). Per the germline V gene, CDR1 is SEHNR and CDR2 is FQNEAQ (reference sequence). The germline V and J ends were trimmed by 4 bases and 9 bases, with 21 bases remaining between them. This CDR3 region has 15 residues. For the CDR3, the DNA is TGTGCCAGCAGCTCCGGGGCCGCTACAGAGAGGAAAGCTTTCTTT. This gives the protein CASSSGAATERKAFF.

The rearrangement links TRBV20-1 to TRBJ2-3; no definite D call. The germline V and J ends were trimmed by 7 bases and 6 bases, with 8 bases remaining between them. The CDR3 is 10 residues long. Germline CDR1 and CDR2: DFQATT and SNEGSKA (reference sequence). The CDR3 here is CSVTSDTQYF. CDR3 DNA: TGCAGTGTGACATCTGATACGCAGTATTTT.

The chain recombines TRBV27 with TRBJ2-3, with D unresolved. V lost 3 bases and J lost 1, with 11 bases in between. Germline values: CDR1 MNHEY, CDR2 SMNVEV (reference sequence). This CDR3 comprises 15 residues. CDR3 amino acids: CASSFGPARTDTQYF. In nucleotides, the CDR3 is TGTGCCAGCAGTTTCGGACCAGCCCGCACAGATACGCAGTATTTT.

The rearrangement uses TRBV2 and TRBJ2-7, with D unclear. The germline V gene has CDR1 SNHLY and CDR2 FYNNEI. The CDR3 totals 17 residues. V lost 6 bases and J lost 5, with 26 bases in between. This chain's CDR3 is CASSSHGRAAKANEQYF. CDR3 nucleotides: TGTGCCAGCAGCTCTCATGGCCGGGCAGCAAAAGCCAACGAGCAGTACTTC.

The rearrangement joins TRBV4-2 to TRBJ2-2; D tentatively fits TRBD1 or TRBD2 (5 bases each). This CDR3 is built from 17 residues. From germline, CDR1 is LGHNA and CDR2 YNFKEQ. V gave up 0 bases and J gave up 6 bases, with 17 bases separating them. The CDR3 DNA reads TGTGCCAGCAGCCAAGAAGAATGGACGGGGCCGGCCGGGGAGCTGTTTTTT. Translating gives CASSQEEWTGPAGELFF.

The rearrangement uses TRBV4-1 and TRBJ1-4, with D unclear. The germline gives CDR1 MGHRA, CDR2 YSYEKL. Trimming left V 4 bases short and J 0 bases short, with 6 bases between. The CDR3 loop spans 14 amino acids. The CDR3 DNA is TGCGCCAGCAGCCGTCTTTCAACTAATGAAAAACTGTTTTTT. Residues: CASSRLSTNEKLFF.

By proportion, this clone is medium-sized. This rearrangement joins TRBV4-1 to TRBJ1-3; D is perhaps TRBD1 (5 bases). CDR3 length: 16 amino acids. Trimming left V 0 bases short and J 7 bases short, with 16 bases between. Germline V gives CDR1 MGHRA, CDR2 YSYEKL. CDR3 in amino acids: CASSQEGLSRGNTIYF. The CDR3 nucleotides read TGCGCCAGCAGCCAAGAGGGCTTATCGAGGGGTAACACCATATATTTT.

This rearrangement joins TRBV27 to TRBJ1-2; D is undetermined. Germline CDR1 is MNHEY and CDR2 is SMNVEV (reference sequence). Trimming removed 5 bases at V and 6 bases at J, with 13 bases between. CDR3 length: 13 amino acids. Here the CDR3 reads CASSPRTEHGYTF. CDR3 in DNA: TGTGCCAGCAGTCCCCGGACCGAGCATGGCTACACCTTC.

The CDR3 nucleotides read TGTGCCAGCAGCTCCGCAGGTGTAAAGTACTTC. It yields the protein CASSSAGVKYF. V gene TRBV5-4 combines with J gene TRBJ2-5; D uncertain. Looked up from germline, CDR1 is SGHNT and CDR2 is YYREEE (reference sequence). The CDR3 has 11 residues. Trimming pared 3 bases from V and 12 bases from J, leaving 12 bases between.

The chain is built from TRBV2 and TRBJ2-2; 8 nucleotides agree with TRBD1. Germline assignment: CDR1 SNHLY and CDR2 FYNNEI. CDR3 length: 16 amino acids. V lost 1 base, J lost 5 bases, and 6 bases stayed unmatched. The CDR3 is CASSEEPRGPTGELFF. DNA of the CDR3: TGTGCCAGCAGTGAAGAGCCCAGGGGGCCTACCGGGGAGCTGTTTTTT.

The CDR3 loop reads CASSSRDYSYNEQFF. In DNA form, the CDR3 reads TGTGCCAGTAGTAGTCGGGACTACTCCTACAATGAGCAGTTCTTC. V is TRBV19 and J is TRBJ2-1; 7 nucleotides match TRBD2. The CDR3 sequence is 15 residues long. CDR1 and CDR2 (germline): LNHDA, SQIVND (reference sequence). V lost 4 bases to trimming and J lost 0 bases; unmatched junction nucleotides: 3.

V usage is TRBV14 and J usage is TRBJ2-1; D is possibly TRBD1 (6 bases). CDR1 and CDR2 from the germline V gene are SGHDN and FVKESK. Trimming took off 2 bases at V and 3 bases at J, with 14 bases between the two ends. This CDR3 region has 16 residues. The CDR3 DNA reads TGTGCCAGCAGCCAAAAAGGGGGTTTTTTCTACAATGAGCAGTTCTTC. It yields the protein CASSQKGGFFYNEQFF. Full variable domain (outside the CDR3, taken from reference TRBV14 and TRBJ2-1): EAGVTQFPSHSVIEKGQTVTLRCDPISGHDNLYWYRRVMGKEIKFLLHFVKESKQDESGMPNNRFLAERTGGTYSTLKVQPAELEDSGVYFCASSQKGGFFYNEQFFGPGTRLTVL.

The chain uses TRBV4-1 and TRBJ2-7; a possible D gene is TRBD1 (5 bases). The V end was cut by 2 bases, the J end by 3 bases, with 8 bases between. The CDR3 covers 13 residues. Germline V gene sequence: CDR1 MGHRA, CDR2 YSYEKL. The DNA for the CDR3 is TGCGCCAGCAGCCAAACCGACAGCTACGAGCAGTACTTC. Its translation is CASSQTDSYEQYF.

This chain uses TRBV28 with TRBJ1-2, with 8 bases that match TRBD1. The CDR3 totals 15 residues. Losses at the gene ends were 5 bases for V and 5 bases for J; bases not matched to a gene: 10. Germline CDR1 is MDHEN and CDR2 is SYDVKM. The CDR3 here is CASSDIKTGDYGYTF. As DNA, the CDR3 is TGTGCCAGCAGTGATATCAAGACAGGGGATTATGGCTACACCTTC.

V is TRBV5-1 and J is TRBJ2-5; possibly TRBD2 for D (5 bases). V lost 3 bases and J lost 5, with 8 bases in between. Germline V gene lookup returns CDR1 SGHRS and CDR2 YFSETQ. This CDR3 is built from 12 residues. The CDR3 reads CASSSSGETQYF. Here the CDR3 DNA reads TGCGCCAGCAGCTCGTCGGGGGAGACCCAGTACTTC.

The chain recombines TRBV5-6 with TRBJ2-1; no firm D call. This CDR3 has 15 residues. Trimming left V 6 bases short and J 1 base short, with 14 bases between. Germline V CDR1 and CDR2: SGHDT, YYEEEE. CDR3: CASTQAARSYNEQFF. DNA of the CDR3: TGTGCCAGCACCCAGGCGGCGAGATCCTACAATGAGCAGTTCTTC.

The gene calls are TRBV4-3 and TRBJ2-7; D gene unclear. V gave up 0 bases and J gave up 7 bases, with 13 bases separating them. Per germline, CDR1 LGHNA and CDR2 YSLEER. The CDR3 extends over 14 amino acids. CDR3 nucleotides: TGCGCCAGCAGCCAAGATCTGGCGGCGGTAGAGCAGTACTTC. Translating it yields CASSQDLAAVEQYF.

The chain has TRBV2 and TRBJ1-2; maybe TRBD1 (5 bases). The V gene's germline CDR1 is SNHLY and CDR2 FYNNEI. V was shortened by 2 bases and J by 8 bases, with 18 bases between the two germline ends. This CDR3 region has 15 residues. In DNA form, the CDR3 reads TGTGCCAGCAGTGAATATCCCCGCGGGGGAGGCGGCTACACCTTC. It codes for CASSEYPRGGGGYTF.